One sample yielded the 31 T cell receptor beta chains listed below, sequenced in a study of blood T cell repertoires in COVID-19 (dated by TCRdb to about 2020). The library was made by the immunoSEQ multiplex PCR assay. TCRdb re-hosts the immuneACCESS table, in-frame sequences only. Its copies lack some clones; in the studies checked, an unresolved V gene accounts for under half of them, and the cause for the rest is not known. The sample table shows a few hundred thousand clones, and roughly 87% are seen once. The ten largest make up around 3% of the sample. Material: PBMCs or T cells enriched from blood (not recorded which). These receptors all stem from a woman in her 30s who had recovered from COVID-19.

Worth noting for this clone: An end of the junction differs from the germline gene, which may be a read error. Within the sample, other DNA sequences also encode this same CDR3. This chain uses TRBV19 with TRBJ1-1; D possibly corresponds to TRBD1 (5 bases). The CDR3 loop spans 13 amino acids. CDR1 is LNHDA, CDR2 SQIVND, per germline (reference sequence). This chain's CDR3 is CASSPQTDTEAFF. In DNA form, the CDR3 reads TGTGCCAGTAGTCCCCAAACGGACACTGAAGCTTTTTTT.

The chain uses TRBV25-1 and TRBJ1-1, with D perhaps TRBD1 (6 bases). CDR1 and CDR2 (germline): MGHDK, SYGVNS. The CDR3 runs 14 residues. V gave up 4 bases and J gave up 0 bases, with 9 bases separating them. The CDR3 nucleotides read TGTGCCAGCAGTGTCAGGGGCATGAACACTGAAGCTTTCTTT. It specifies CASSVRGMNTEAFF. The entire variable domain, with the rest obtained from reference TRBV25-1 and TRBJ1-1, is as follows: EADIYQTPRYLVIGTGKKITLECSQTMGHDKMYWYQQDPGMELHLIHYSYGVNSTEKGDLSSESTVSRIRTEHFPLTLESARPSHTSQYLCASSVRGMNTEAFFGQGTRLTVV.

The genes are TRBV24-1 and TRBJ2-3; D might be TRBD2 (6 bases). This CDR3 has 22 residues. From germline, CDR1 is KGHDR and CDR2 SFDVKD. Trimming cost V 2 bases and J 3 bases, with 32 bases left between them. CDR3 coding DNA: TGTGCCACCAGTGATTACCGGGGGTGGAGGGTAATAGGTCGTGGAGGTACAGATACGCAGTATTTT. It translates to CATSDYRGWRVIGRGGTDTQYF.

J is TRBJ2-3 and V is TRBV28; D is unclear. With 8 bases removed from V and 4 bases from J, the gap between germline ends came to 10 bases. The CDR3 runs 12 residues. Germline CDR1 MDHEN, CDR2 SYDVKM. The CDR3 region has the DNA TGTGCCAGCCAGAGCGACCCAGATACGCAGTATTTT. Its protein product is CASQSDPDTQYF.

The chain uses TRBV19 and TRBJ1-1, with no clear D. Per the germline V gene, CDR1 is LNHDA and CDR2 is SQIVND (reference sequence). Trimming shortened V by 5 bases and J by 0 bases, and 10 bases separated the two germline ends. The CDR3 length is 14 residues. This CDR3 is CASSGQPLNTEAFF. CDR3 nucleotides: TGTGCCAGTAGTGGGCAGCCTTTGAACACTGAAGCTTTCTTT.

V gene TRBV6-4 combines with J gene TRBJ2-6; weak D call: TRBD1 (5 bases). V was cut by 5 bases and J by 1 base, with 6 bases left in between. Germline CDR1 is MRHNA and CDR2 is SNTAGT. This CDR3 comprises 14 residues. The CDR3 reads CASSSGSGANVLTF. The CDR3, as DNA: TGTGCCAGCAGTTCAGGGTCTGGGGCCAACGTCCTGACTTTC.

The J gene is TRBJ1-2, the V gene TRBV6-5, with 7 bases aligning to TRBD1. The CDR3 is 13 residues long. V lost 7 bases and J lost 4; bases outside the gene matches: 6. CDR1 and CDR2 from the germline V gene are MNHEY and SVGAGI. CDR3 loop: CASKEGASYGYTF. The CDR3 DNA sequence: TGTGCCAGCAAGGAGGGGGCAAGCTATGGCTACACCTTC.

This chain connects TRBV15 to TRBJ2-3, with 8 bases aligning to TRBD2. The CDR3 has 16 amino acids. Trimming removed 0 bases from V and 0 bases from J; junction bases left unmatched: 2. CDR1 is LNHNV, CDR2 YYDKDF, per germline (reference sequence). CDR3 region: CATSRDRTSSTDTQYF. DNA for the CDR3: TGTGCCACCAGCAGAGATCGGACTAGCAGCACAGATACGCAGTATTTT.

The J gene is TRBJ1-1, the V gene TRBV5-4; 7 bases line up with TRBD1. V lost 1 base to trimming and J lost 5 bases; unmatched junction nucleotides: 8. The germline V gene has CDR1 SGHNT and CDR2 YYREEE (reference sequence). The CDR3 covers 15 residues. In DNA, the CDR3 is TGTGCCAGCAGCTTGTTTAGGGGGCGAAGTACTGAAGCTTTCTTT. It yields the protein CASSLFRGRSTEAFF.

This clone was counted once. The chain employs TRBV4-1 and TRBJ1-2; D is uncertain. V was cut by 0 bases and J by 0 bases, with 17 bases left in between. The CDR3 covers 18 residues. Germline V lookup: CDR1 MGHRA, CDR2 YSYEKL. The CDR3 protein is CASSQDQSSSPANYGYTF. In DNA form, the CDR3 reads TGCGCCAGCAGCCAAGATCAGTCGTCGTCCCCAGCTAACTATGGCTACACCTTC.

This chain connects TRBV6-5 to TRBJ1-2; 10 bases fit TRBD1. Germline V gene lookup returns CDR1 MNHEY and CDR2 SVGAGI. The ends lost 0 bases at V and 7 bases at J; junction bases unmatched: 5. The CDR3 runs to 15 residues. This CDR3 is CASSYSPTGGFGYTF. Here the CDR3 DNA reads TGTGCCAGCAGTTACTCGCCGACAGGGGGCTTTGGCTACACCTTC.

This chain links TRBV4-1 with TRBJ2-1; 9 bases align to TRBD2. Losses at the gene ends were 5 bases for V and 3 bases for J; bases not matched to a gene: 14. The CDR3 is 18 residues long. The germline gives CDR1 MGHRA, CDR2 YSYEKL. CDR3 sequence (DNA): TGCGCCAGCAGCGCCCGGGAGGGCGGGAGGGCCCTCTACAATGAGCAGTTCTTC. This encodes CASSAREGGRALYNEQFF.

This chain connects TRBV7-3 to TRBJ2-7, with TRBD1 identical over 10 bases. This CDR3 has 13 amino acids. Losses at the gene ends were 10 bases for V and 3 bases for J; bases not matched to a gene: 6. Germline V CDR1 and CDR2: SGHTA, FQGTGA. The CDR3 DNA reads as TGTGCCAACCACAGGACAGGGGGCTACGAGCAGTACTTC. This translates into CANHRTGGYEQYF.

The gene calls are TRBV12-3 or TRBV12-4 and TRBJ1-1, with 8 bases matching TRBD1. Unmatched junction bases numbered 3, after V lost 5 bases and J lost 4 bases. This CDR3 is built from 13 residues. The CDR3 sequence is CASSRQGLTEAFF. The CDR3 DNA follows: TGTGCCAGCAGTCGACAGGGGCTCACTGAAGCTTTCTTT.

The gene calls are TRBV27 and TRBJ2-3; TRBD2 agrees at 11 bases. With 6 bases clipped from V and 14 bases from J, the junction kept 7 bases outside the gene matches. This CDR3 has 12 amino acids. From germline, CDR1 is MNHEY and CDR2 SMNVEV (reference sequence). The CDR3 loop reads CASSGTSGPRYF. The DNA of the CDR3 is TGTGCCAGCAGCGGGACTAGCGGCCCCCGGTATTTT.

CDR3 residues: CASSPEGAGNYGYTF. As DNA, the CDR3 is TGTGCCAGCAGCCCGGAGGGAGCAGGGAACTATGGCTACACCTTC. This chain links TRBV5-4 with TRBJ1-2, with D maybe TRBD1 (5 bases). The CDR3 totals 15 residues. Germline-derived CDR1 and CDR2 are SGHNT and YYREEE (reference sequence). The V end was cut by 4 bases, the J end by 2 bases, with 15 bases between.

The CDR3 is CALQTGEGYGYTF. CDR3 nucleotide sequence: TGTGCCCTCCAGACAGGAGAGGGGTATGGCTACACCTTC. V gene TRBV28 combines with J gene TRBJ1-2; TRBD1 is a possible D gene (6 bases). Trimming took 11 bases from V and 5 from J, leaving 18 bases between them. CDR1 and CDR2 (germline): MDHEN, SYDVKM. This CDR3 contains 13 residues.

The chain links TRBV19 to TRBJ1-1; TRBD1 matches 8 bases. V was clipped by 5 bases and J by 4 bases; unmatched bases: 12. Germline V gene lookup returns CDR1 LNHDA and CDR2 SQIVND (reference sequence). This CDR3 comprises 16 residues. CDR3 nucleotides: TGTGCCAGTAGTTCTTTGGACAGGGCGTCGGCCACTGAAGCTTTCTTT. The encoded protein is CASSSLDRASATEAFF.

This chain joins TRBV2 and TRBJ1-2, with a weak D call TRBD1 (6 bases). This CDR3 comprises 14 residues. V dropped 0 bases and J dropped 7 bases, with 12 bases sitting between them. Germline V gives CDR1 SNHLY, CDR2 FYNNEI. The chain's CDR3 is CASSEALGGPGYTF. For the CDR3, the DNA is TGTGCCAGCAGTGAAGCGCTGGGGGGGCCTGGCTACACCTTC. Looking up the rest from reference TRBV2 and TRBJ1-2 gives the full variable domain: EPEVTQTPSHQVTQMGQEVILRCVPISNHLYFYWYRQILGQKVEFLVSFYNNEISEKSEIFDDQFSVERPDGSNFTLKIRSTKLEDSAMYFCASSEALGGPGYTFGSGTRLTVV.

About this clone itself: Other DNA sequences in this sample translate to the same CDR3. The V gene is TRBV29-1, the J gene TRBJ1-1; TRBD1 is a possible D gene (5 bases). Trimming cost V 4 bases and J 2 bases, with 8 bases left between them. Germline CDR1 reads SQVTM; CDR2 reads ANQGSEA. The CDR3 covers 12 residues. CDR3 loop: CSVVGGNTEAFF. The CDR3 DNA sequence: TGCAGCGTTGTCGGGGGTAACACTGAAGCTTTCTTT.

The J gene is TRBJ2-1, the V gene TRBV6-5; D unresolved. The ends were cut back, 2 bases at V and 0 bases at J, with 8 bases in the middle. In germline, CDR1 is MNHEY, CDR2 SVGAGI. The CDR3 extends over 15 amino acids. This CDR3 reads CASSYLAGSYNEQFF. CDR3 bases: TGTGCCAGCAGTTACCTGGCAGGCTCCTACAATGAGCAGTTCTTC.

The V gene is TRBV4-1, the J gene TRBJ2-1, with TRBD2 identical over 10 bases. The CDR3 is 17 amino acids. Germline lookup yields CDR1 MGHRA and CDR2 YSYEKL. The V gene end was trimmed by 4 bases and the J gene end by 0 bases; junction bases not matched to a gene: 6. The CDR3 loop is CASSLNIAGGSYNEQFF. The CDR3, as DNA: TGCGCCAGCAGCCTGAACATAGCGGGAGGCTCCTACAATGAGCAGTTCTTC.

The chain has TRBV10-3 and TRBJ1-1; TRBD1 aligns across 9 bases. V shed 4 bases, J shed 5 bases, and the junction held 11 bases outside the gene matches. CDR3 length: 16 residues. The germline V gene encodes CDR1 ENHRY and CDR2 SYGVKD. The CDR3 region is CAISGGQGNLGTEAFF. Here the CDR3 DNA reads TGTGCCATCAGTGGGGGACAGGGCAACCTAGGGACTGAAGCTTTCTTT.

The rearrangement joins TRBV4-1 to TRBJ1-6; D is uncertain. V lost 1 base and J lost 14, with 12 bases in between. The CDR3 sequence is 13 residues long. Germline CDR1 and CDR2: MGHRA and YSYEKL. DNA for the CDR3: TGCGCCAGCAGCCAAGTTCAGGAACGTACCCTCCACTTT. Translating gives CASSQVQERTLHF.

The chain couples TRBV23-1 to TRBJ2-7; 7 nucleotides match TRBD1. TRBV23-1 is annotated as an ORF whose role is uncertain. This CDR3 is 16 amino acids long. V gave up 6 bases and J gave up 6 bases; unmatched junction bases: 17. The CDR3 DNA reads as TGCGCCAGCAGCCACTGGGACAGCCCCCCCCCTGTCGAGCAGTACTTC. Encoded protein: CASSHWDSPPPVEQYF.

The rearrangement uses TRBV6-4 and TRBJ2-1; no definite D call. This CDR3 is 13 amino acids long. Germline CDR1 reads MRHNA; CDR2 reads SNTAGT. V shed 2 bases and J shed 6 bases, with 8 bases lying between them. In nucleotides, the CDR3 is TGTGCCAGCAGTGACATGCGAGGCAATGAGCAGTTCTTC. Translated, it gives CASSDMRGNEQFF.

This clone was picked up one time. The chain carries TRBV5-1 and TRBJ2-1, with 9 bases identical to TRBD2. The CDR3 is 16 residues long. The junction had 9 bases not matched to a gene; V was cut back by 1 base and J by 7 bases. Germline V gene sequence: CDR1 SGHRS, CDR2 YFSETQ. CDR3 DNA sequence: TGCGCCAGCAGCTTGCCCCATAGCGGGAGAGGAAATGAGCAGTTCTTC. It specifies CASSLPHSGRGNEQFF.

The chain carries TRBV5-6 and TRBJ2-1, with 10 bases fitting TRBD2. The CDR3 runs to 16 residues. CDR1 is SGHDT, CDR2 YYEEEE, per germline. The V gene end was trimmed by 0 bases and the J gene end by 9 bases; junction bases not matched to a gene: 9. CDR3 amino acids: CASSLASLAGVGEQFF. In nucleotides, the CDR3 is TGTGCCAGCAGCTTGGCAAGTCTAGCGGGAGTCGGTGAGCAGTTCTTC.

This clone was found once. The rearrangement joins TRBV4-1 to TRBJ2-1; possible D gene TRBD2, 5 bases. Looked up from germline, CDR1 is MGHRA and CDR2 is YSYEKL. The CDR3 extends over 14 amino acids. Trimming pared 1 base from V and 4 bases from J, leaving 8 bases between. In DNA form, the CDR3 reads TGCGCCAGCAGCCAAGGGACTGGGTACAATGAGCAGTTCTTC. Translated, it gives CASSQGTGYNEQFF.

V and J are TRBV11-2 and TRBJ2-3; 9 positions match TRBD2. CDR1 and CDR2 from the germline V gene are SGHAT and FQNNGV. The length of the CDR3 is 15 residues. Trimming took 6 bases from V and 4 from J; bases not matched to a gene: 8. The CDR3 loop is CASRPSGGPPDTQYF. In nucleotides, the CDR3 is TGTGCCAGCAGACCAAGCGGGGGGCCACCAGATACGCAGTATTTT.

This sequence joins TRBV28 and TRBJ1-4; no reliable D call. Germline CDR1 and CDR2: MDHEN and SYDVKM. The CDR3 contains 13 residues. V was shortened by 10 bases and J by 5 bases, with 14 bases between the two germline ends. CDR3 region: CATLWSDNEKLFF. The CDR3 DNA reads as TGTGCCACCCTGTGGAGCGACAATGAAAAACTGTTTTTT. Using reference TRBV28 and TRBJ1-4 for the parts outside the CDR3, the full variable domain is DVKVTQSSRYLVKRTGEKVFLECVQDMDHENMFWYRQDPGLGLRLIYFSYDVKMKEKGDIPEGYSVSREKKERFSLILESASTNQTSMYLCATLWSDNEKLFFGSGTQLSVL.